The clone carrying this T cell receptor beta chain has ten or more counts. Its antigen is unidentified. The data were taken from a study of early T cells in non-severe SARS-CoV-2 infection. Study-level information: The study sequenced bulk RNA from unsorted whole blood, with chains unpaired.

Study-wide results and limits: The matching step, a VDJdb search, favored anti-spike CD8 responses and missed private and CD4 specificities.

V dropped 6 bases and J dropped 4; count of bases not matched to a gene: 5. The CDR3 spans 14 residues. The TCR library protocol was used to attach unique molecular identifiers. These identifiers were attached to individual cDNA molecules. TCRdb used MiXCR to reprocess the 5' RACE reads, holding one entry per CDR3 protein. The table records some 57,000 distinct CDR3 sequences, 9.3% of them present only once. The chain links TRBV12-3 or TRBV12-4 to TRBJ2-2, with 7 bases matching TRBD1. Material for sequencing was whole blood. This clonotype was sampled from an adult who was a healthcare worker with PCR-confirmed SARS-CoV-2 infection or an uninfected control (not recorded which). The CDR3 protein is CASRPGQTTGELFF. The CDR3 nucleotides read TGTGCCAGCAGACCGGGACAGACCACCGGGGAGCTGTTTTTT.